A selection of T cell receptor beta chains follows, all from one sample in a study of blood T cell repertoires in COVID-19. TCRdb's table, derived via immunoSEQ multiplex PCR, lists solely in-frame clones and lacks some. The repertoire has about 250,000 clones, 86% of them found once; the top ten carry 1.5% to 2%. The sample was peripheral blood. Receptors were obtained from a woman in her sixties or seventies who had recovered from COVID-19. The CDR3 runs from the conserved cysteine through the conserved F or W. D genes are given only for firm matches. Part of the rows lack a size; the others show once, few, many or a class for expanded clones.

d_gene	abundance	j_gene	v_gene	CDR3aa	CDR3nt
TRBD1	NA	TRBJ2-2	TRBV24-1	CATSTTGFTGELFF	TGTGCCACCAGCACGACAGGGTTTACCGGGGAGCTGTTTTTT
NA	NA	TRBJ1-1	TRBV6-6	CASSYRQGPSLTEAFF	TGTGCCAGCAGTTACCGGCAGGGTCCCTCCCTCACTGAAGCTTTCTTT
NA	NA	TRBJ1-1	TRBV6-5	CASSYSEGWGNTEAFF	TGTGCCAGCAGTTATTCCGAGGGTTGGGGGAACACTGAAGCTTTCTTT
NA	NA	TRBJ1-6	TRBV7-2	CASSISSHSPLHF	TGTGCCAGCAGCATCTCCAGTCATTCACCCCTCCACTTT
TRBD1	NA	TRBJ1-6	TRBV6-6	CASSLPGTGGNSPLHF	TGTGCCAGCAGTCTCCCCGGGACAGGGGGAAATTCACCCCTCCACTTT
TRBD1	NA	TRBJ1-5	TRBV5-5	CASSLRGLRDQPQHF	TGTGCCAGCAGCTTGAGGGGGCTGAGAGATCAGCCCCAGCATTTT
TRBD2	NA	TRBJ2-2	TRBV9	CASSVVGEGRTGELFF	TGTGCCAGCAGCGTAGTGGGGGAGGGAAGAACCGGGGAGCTGTTTTTT
NA	NA	TRBJ2-5	TRBV7-3	CASSPRGLGEETQYF	TGTGCCAGCAGCCCAAGGGGGTTGGGGGAAGAGACCCAGTACTTC
NA	NA	TRBJ1-2	TRBV5-1	CASSTDGQNYGYTF	TGCGCCAGCAGCACTGATGGACAAAATTATGGCTACACCTTC
NA	NA	TRBJ1-1	TRBV5-1	CASSLVEGGEAFF	TGCGCCAGCAGCTTGGTGGAGGGAGGTGAAGCTTTCTTT
TRBD2	NA	TRBJ2-3	TRBV3-1/TRBV3-2	CASSQRLAGGSDTQYF	TGTGCCAGCAGCCAACGACTAGCGGGGGGGTCAGATACGCAGTATTTT
NA	NA	TRBJ2-7	TRBV11-1	CASSTTQGPHEQYF	TGTGCCAGCAGCACAACTCAGGGGCCCCACGAGCAGTACTTC
NA	NA	TRBJ1-1	TRBV15	CATSRDWATEAFF	TGTGCCACCAGCAGAGATTGGGCCACTGAAGCTTTCTTT
NA	NA	TRBJ1-2	TRBV19	CASSSHRVMNYGYTF	TGTGCCAGTAGTTCCCACAGGGTAATGAACTATGGCTACACCTTC
TRBD1	NA	TRBJ1-2	TRBV28	CASRRQGGDYGYTF	TGTGCCAGCAGACGACAGGGGGGAGACTATGGCTACACCTTC
NA	NA	TRBJ2-3	TRBV6-5	CASNLEWSTDTQYF	TGTGCCAGCAATCTAGAATGGAGCACAGATACGCAGTATTTT
NA	once	TRBJ2-5	TRBV5-1	CASSLTYQETQYF	TGCGCCAGCAGCTTGACTTACCAAGAGACCCAGTACTTC
NA	NA	TRBJ2-2	TRBV7-8	CASSLASSVNTGELFF	TGTGCCAGCAGCTTAGCGTCCTCCGTCAACACCGGGGAGCTGTTTTTT
NA	NA	TRBJ2-5	TRBV5-1	CASSLGLVNIGETQYF	TGCGCCAGCAGCTTGGGGCTAGTAAACATCGGAGAGACCCAGTACTTC